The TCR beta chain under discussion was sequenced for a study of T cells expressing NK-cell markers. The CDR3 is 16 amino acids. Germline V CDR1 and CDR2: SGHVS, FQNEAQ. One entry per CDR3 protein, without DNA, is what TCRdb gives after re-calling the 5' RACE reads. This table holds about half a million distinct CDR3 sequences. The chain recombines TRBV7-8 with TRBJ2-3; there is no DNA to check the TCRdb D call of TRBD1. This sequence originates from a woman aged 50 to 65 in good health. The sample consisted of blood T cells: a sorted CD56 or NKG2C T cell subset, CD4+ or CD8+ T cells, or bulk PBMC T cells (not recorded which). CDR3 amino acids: CASSLGQGGSTDTQYF.